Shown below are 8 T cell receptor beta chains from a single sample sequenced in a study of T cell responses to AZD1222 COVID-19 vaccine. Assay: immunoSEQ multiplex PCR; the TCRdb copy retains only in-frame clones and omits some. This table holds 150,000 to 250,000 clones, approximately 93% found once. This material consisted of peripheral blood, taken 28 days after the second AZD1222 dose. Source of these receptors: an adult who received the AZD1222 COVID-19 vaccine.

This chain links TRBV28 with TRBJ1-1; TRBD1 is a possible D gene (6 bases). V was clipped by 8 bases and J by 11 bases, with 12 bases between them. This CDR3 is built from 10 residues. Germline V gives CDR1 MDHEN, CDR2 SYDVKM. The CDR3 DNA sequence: TGTGCCAGCCAACAGGGCCGGGCTTTCTTT. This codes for CASQQGRAFF.

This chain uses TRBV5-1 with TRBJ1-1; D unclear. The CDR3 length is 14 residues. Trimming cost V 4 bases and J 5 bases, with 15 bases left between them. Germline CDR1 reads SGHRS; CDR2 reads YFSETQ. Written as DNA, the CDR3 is TGCGCCAGCAGCATAGGGTTGGAGGGAACTGAAGCTTTCTTT. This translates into CASSIGLEGTEAFF.

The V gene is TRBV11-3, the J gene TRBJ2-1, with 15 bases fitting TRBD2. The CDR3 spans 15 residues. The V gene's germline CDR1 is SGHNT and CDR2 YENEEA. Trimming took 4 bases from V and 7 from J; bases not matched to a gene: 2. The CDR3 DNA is TGTGCCAGCAGCTCAGGGACTAGCGGGGGGAATGAGCAGTTCTTC. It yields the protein CASSSGTSGGNEQFF.

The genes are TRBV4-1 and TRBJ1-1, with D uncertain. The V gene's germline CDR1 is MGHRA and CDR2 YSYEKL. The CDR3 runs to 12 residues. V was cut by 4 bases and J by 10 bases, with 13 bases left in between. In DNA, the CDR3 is TGCGCCAGCAGCCGCCCTGGGAATGGAGCTTTCTTT. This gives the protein CASSRPGNGAFF.

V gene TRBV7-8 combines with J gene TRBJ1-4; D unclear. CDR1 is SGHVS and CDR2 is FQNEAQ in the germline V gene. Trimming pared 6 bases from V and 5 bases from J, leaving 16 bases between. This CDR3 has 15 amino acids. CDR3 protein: CASSYTFRRNEKLFF. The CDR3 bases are TGTGCCAGCAGTTATACATTTAGACGAAATGAAAAACTGTTTTTT.

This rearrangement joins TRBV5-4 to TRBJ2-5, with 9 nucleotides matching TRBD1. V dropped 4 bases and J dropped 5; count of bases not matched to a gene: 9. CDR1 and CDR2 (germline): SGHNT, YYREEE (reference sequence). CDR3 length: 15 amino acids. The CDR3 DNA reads TGTGCCAGCAGCGGGGCGGGACAGGGCCGGGAGACCCAGTACTTC. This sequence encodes CASSGAGQGRETQYF.

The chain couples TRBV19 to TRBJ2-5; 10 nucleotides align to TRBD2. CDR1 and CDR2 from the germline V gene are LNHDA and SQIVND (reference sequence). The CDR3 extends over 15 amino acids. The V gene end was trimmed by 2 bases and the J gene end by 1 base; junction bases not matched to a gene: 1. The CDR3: CASSISSGGQETQYF. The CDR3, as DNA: TGTGCCAGTAGTATATCTAGCGGGGGCCAAGAGACCCAGTACTTC.

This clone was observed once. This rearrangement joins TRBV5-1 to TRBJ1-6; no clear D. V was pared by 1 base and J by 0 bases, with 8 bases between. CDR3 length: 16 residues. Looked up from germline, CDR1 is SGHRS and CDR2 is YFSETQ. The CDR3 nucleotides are TGCGCCAGCAGCTTGAGGGAGAGCTCCTATAATTCACCCCTCCACTTT. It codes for CASSLRESSYNSPLHF.